The rows below give T cell receptor beta chains drawn from one sample of a study of T cell responses to AZD1222 COVID-19 vaccine. Repertoires were generated with immunoSEQ multiplex PCR, while TCRdb's copy carries only in-frame clones and drops some. The sample contains tens of thousands of clones, 89% of which appear only once. The material was peripheral blood, obtained 28 days after the second AZD1222 dose. These receptors originate from an adult who received the AZD1222 COVID-19 vaccine. CDR3s include the opening cysteine and the closing phenylalanine or tryptophan. A D gene is named only where the DNA matches it firmly. Not every row has a clone size; where given, it reads once, few, many or a size class.

cdr3_length	d_call	clone_size	j_call	v_call	cdr3_nt	cdr3_aa
15	NA	NA	TRBJ1-3	TRBV4-1	TGCGCCAGCAGCCAAGAGGGGCGGGCTGGAAACACCATATATTTT	CASSQEGRAGNTIYF
15	TRBD2	NA	TRBJ2-1	TRBV7-2	TGTGCCAGCAGGGTAGCGGGAGGGCCGGGGAATGAGCAGTTCTTC	CASRVAGGPGNEQFF
16	TRBD1	few	TRBJ2-1	TRBV5-8	TGTGCCAGCAGTCCAGACAGGGGGCTTGAGACGAATGAGCAGTTCTTC	CASSPDRGLETNEQFF
14	NA	NA	TRBJ2-5	TRBV3-1/TRBV3-2	TGTGCCAGCAGCCAAGGAGACTTACAAGAGACCCAGTACTTC	CASSQGDLQETQYF
15	NA	NA	TRBJ1-1	TRBV11-2	TGTGCCAGCAGCCCAAACCTCGGCGGTCAAGTGGGGGCTTTCTTT	CASSPNLGGQVGAFF
16	TRBD2	NA	TRBJ2-5	TRBV4-3	TGCGCCAGCAGCCAAGAACTAGCGGGAGATGGAGAGACCCAGTACTTC	CASSQELAGDGETQYF
13	TRBD1	NA	TRBJ1-5	TRBV3-1/TRBV3-2	TGTGCCAGCAGCAAAGACAGGGATCAGCCCCAGCATTTT	CASSKDRDQPQHF
12	TRBD1	once	TRBJ2-7	TRBV5-5	TGTGCCAGCAGCCAGGGGGCCTACGAGCAGTACTTC	CASSQGAYEQYF
15	TRBD2	few	TRBJ2-1	TRBV7-3	TGTGCCAGCAGCTTAATTGGACTAGCAGACAATGAGCAGTTCTTC	CASSLIGLADNEQFF
14	TRBD2	NA	TRBJ2-3	TRBV18	TGTGCCAGCTCACCTTTAGCGGGAGTTGATACGCAGTATTTT	CASSPLAGVDTQYF
14	NA	NA	TRBJ2-5	TRBV3-1/TRBV3-2	TGTGCCAGCAGCCAATCGGGGGCCGGGGAGACCCAGTACTTC	CASSQSGAGETQYF
13	NA	NA	TRBJ1-2	TRBV3-1/TRBV3-2	TGTGCCAGCAGCCAAGAAGGAGGCTATGGCTACACCTTC	CASSQEGGYGYTF
14	NA	NA	TRBJ1-5	TRBV20-1	TGCAGTGCTAGTCCCGGGGGTGAAAATCAGCCCCAGCATTTT	CSASPGGENQPQHF
14	NA	few	TRBJ1-1	TRBV19	TGTGCCAGTAGTATAGGAGGGCTGGGGACTGAAGCTTTCTTT	CASSIGGLGTEAFF
13	NA	NA	TRBJ1-5	TRBV28	TGTGCCAGCAGGATTTGGAGCAATCAGCCCCAGCATTTT	CASRIWSNQPQHF
13	NA	NA	TRBJ2-7	TRBV27	TGTGCCAGCAGTTTGAACAGGGACTACGAGCAGTACTTC	CASSLNRDYEQYF
15	TRBD2	NA	TRBJ2-7	TRBV11-3	TGTGCCAGCAGCAGGGTAGCGGGAGTTCCCTACGAGCAGTACTTC	CASSRVAGVPYEQYF
15	NA	NA	TRBJ1-1	TRBV4-3	TGCGCCAGCAGCCGTGCCCAGGGAGAAAACACTGAAGCTTTCTTT	CASSRAQGENTEAFF
15	NA	NA	TRBJ2-1	TRBV7-7	TGTGCCAGCAGCTTAGCTCCCATGCCGAACAATGAGCAGTTCTTC	CASSLAPMPNNEQFF
13	NA	NA	TRBJ1-5	TRBV12-3/TRBV12-4	TGTGCCAGCAGTTTTAGTCCGAATCAGCCCCAGCATTTT	CASSFSPNQPQHF
13	NA	NA	TRBJ1-3	TRBV3-1/TRBV3-2	TGTGCCAGCAGCCAAGTGGTGGGCTGGGACATATATTTT	CASSQVVGWDIYF
16	TRBD2	few	TRBJ2-3	TRBV18	TGTGCCAGCTCACCACGATTAGCGGGACCGGCAGATACGCAGTATTTT	CASSPRLAGPADTQYF
15	TRBD1	NA	TRBJ2-6	TRBV10-3	TGTGCCATCAGGGATAGACAGGGTCAGAATGGGGTCCTGACTTTC	CAIRDRQGQNGVLTF
14	TRBD1	NA	TRBJ1-1	TRBV6-5	TGTGCCAGCAGTTACCACTCCCGACAGGGTGAAGCTTTCTTT	CASSYHSRQGEAFF
14	NA	NA	TRBJ1-6	TRBV25-1	TGTGCCAGCACCGAAGGGGGGTTTGATTCACCCCTCCACTTT	CASTEGGFDSPLHF
11	NA	NA	TRBJ2-1	TRBV10-3	TGTGCCATCAGTGGGGGTCGGGAGCAGTTCTTC	CAISGGREQFF
15	NA	NA	TRBJ1-2	TRBV28	TGTGCCAGCAGTTATCCAATCGACGGTTCCTATGGCTACACCTTC	CASSYPIDGSYGYTF
12	NA	NA	TRBJ1-1	TRBV28	TGTGCCAGCAATCCCAGGGGCACTGAAGCTTTCTTT	CASNPRGTEAFF
15	NA	few	TRBJ1-1	TRBV29-1	TGCAGCGTTGAGCTAGCCCACCCGGGTTCCACTGAAGCTTTCTTT	CSVELAHPGSTEAFF
16	TRBD2	NA	TRBJ2-5	TRBV5-4	TGTGCCAGCAGCCCTCGACTAGCGGGAGTTGAAGAGACCCAGTACTTC	CASSPRLAGVEETQYF
12	TRBD1	NA	TRBJ2-2	TRBV12-5	TGTGCTAGTGAGGGGGCCCCCGGGGAGCTGTTTTTT	CASEGAPGELFF
16	NA	once	TRBJ2-2	TRBV11-2	TGTGCCAGCAGCTTAGTTCGACAGGCGGTCACCGGGGAGCTGTTTTTT	CASSLVRQAVTGELFF
14	NA	NA	TRBJ1-1	TRBV5-8	TGTGCCAGCAGAGGGGGGACACTCTTTTTTGAAGCTTTCTTT	CASRGGTLFFEAFF
12	NA	NA	TRBJ2-7	TRBV6-5	TGTGCCAGCAGCTATGACATCTACGAGCAGTACTTC	CASSYDIYEQYF
16	NA	NA	TRBJ2-1	TRBV7-8	TGTGCCAGCAGCTTAGTGGGCAGTATGGGACAATGGGAGCAGTTCTTC	CASSLVGSMGQWEQFF
11	NA	NA	TRBJ2-1	TRBV7-9	TGTGCCAGCAGCTTCCTTAATGAGCAGTTCTTC	CASSFLNEQFF